Described below is a single T cell receptor beta chain sequence and its context. The antigen is not known. Sequenced by immunoSEQ multiplex PCR; TCRdb stores in-frame clones only, minus some. This repertoire shows roughly 64,000 clones, 80% to 90% found once; its top ten account for about 9.4%. These data come from a study of OX40 agonist ivuxolimab in advanced cancers. Study-level findings and limits: Circulating CD4+ and CD8+ T cells showed clonal expansion by week 6 at 0.1 to 3.0 mg/kg.

Trimming at V came to 4 bases and at J to 4 bases, leaving 11 bases not matched to a gene. Per the germline V gene, CDR1 is SGHAT and CDR2 is FQNNGV. This CDR3 is built from 16 residues. The specimen comprised CD4+ or CD8+ T cells sorted from blood, sampled in a trial of the OX40 agonist ivuxolimab. The chain joins TRBV11-2 to TRBJ2-5; 8 bases fit TRBD1. This TCR came from an adult with an advanced solid tumor such as melanoma, head and neck, liver or kidney cancer. CDR3 bases: TGTGCCAGCAGCTCTCGGGACAGGAAGTATTCAGAGACCCAGTACTTC. It codes for CASSSRDRKYSETQYF.